This T cell receptor beta chain was retrieved from a study of T-cell reconstitution after alpha-beta-depleted transplantation in children. Study-wide points: About two months after transplant, alpha-beta T cells reportedly came from several hundred expanded graft clones. Surviving thymic progenitors and recipient T cells were the source of high TCRbeta diversity at day 60 in some patients. A year post-transplant, T-cell counts and diversity derived mostly from newly produced T cells.

CDR3 length equals 17 residues. Germline V gene data show CDR1 as SQVTM and CDR2 as ANQGSEA. V gave up 5 bases and J gave up 10 bases; unmatched junction bases: 21. With regard to this clonotype: Its target is unknown.

This sample's TCRbeta library carried unique molecular identifier barcodes. TCRdb reprocessed the PCR reads via MiXCR and lists one record per CDR3 protein. This table has about 200,000 distinct CDR3 sequences, roughly 6.3% appearing once. The source of this sequence is a girl under three years old with combined immunodeficiency, due to receive a stem cell transplant. The sample here was PBMCs, taken before TCRalphabeta/CD19-depleted stem cell transplant. The V call is TRBV29-1, the J call TRBJ2-1, with 9 bases identical to TRBD2. CDR3 sequence reads: CSVSKGGALAGIREQFF. CDR3 bases: TGCAGCGTTTCTAAAGGGGGGGCCCTAGCGGGAATTCGGGAGCAGTTCTTC.